The 22 T cell receptor beta chains in this list originate from one sample, sequenced in a study of T cell repertoires in cytomegalovirus infection. Their target antigens are unknown. TCRdb re-derived calls from the reads in MiXCR, one entry per CDR3 protein. The data show around 100,000 distinct CDR3 sequences, around 9.1% seen once. Sequenced: PBMCs, sequenced either directly or after in vitro stimulation (not recorded which). All receptors derive from a human donor in good health (CMV status not recorded). Some clones in this sample may be carry-over from other donors' samples.

This clonotype came up many times. The chain is built from TRBV7-2 and TRBJ2-7, with D possibly matching TRBD2 (5 bases). Germline V lookup: CDR1 SGHTA, CDR2 FQGNSA. V was cut by 5 bases and J by 0 bases, with 11 bases left in between. The length of the CDR3 is 14 residues. The CDR3 sequence: CASSLEVGSYEQYF. The CDR3 coding sequence is TGTGCCAGCAGCCTGGAGGTCGGCTCCTACGAGCAGTACTTC.

This clonotype was counted ten times or more. The rearrangement joins TRBV19 to TRBJ2-7; either TRBD1 or TRBD2 may supply D (6 bases each). Trimming took off 5 bases at V and 0 bases at J, with 26 bases between the two ends. CDR1 is LNHDA and CDR2 is SQIVND in the germline V gene (reference sequence). This CDR3 has 19 amino acids. The CDR3 DNA follows: TGTGCCAGTAGTCCGCATGCCGTGATTAGGGGGGCGAGCTCCTACGAGCAGTACTTC. Translated, it gives CASSPHAVIRGASSYEQYF. Full variable domain (outside the CDR3, taken from reference TRBV19 and TRBJ2-7): DGGITQSPKYLFRKEGQNVTLSCEQNLNHDAMYWYRQDPGQGLRLIYYSQIVNDFQKGDIAEGYSVSREKKESFPLTVTSAQKNPTAFYLCASSPHAVIRGASSYEQYFGPGTRLTVT.

There are a few counts of this clonotype. The chain uses TRBV14 and TRBJ2-4, with TRBD2 matching 10 bases. The CDR3 consists of 16 residues. V dropped 4 bases and J dropped 0; count of bases not matched to a gene: 3. CDR1 SGHDN and CDR2 FVKESK come from the germline V gene. The DNA for the CDR3 is TGTGCCAGCAGCCCACCTAGCGGGAGAGCCAAAAACATTCAGTACTTC. Residues: CASSPPSGRAKNIQYF. Drawing the rest from reference TRBV14 and TRBJ2-4, the complete variable domain is EAGVTQFPSHSVIEKGQTVTLRCDPISGHDNLYWYRRVMGKEIKFLLHFVKESKQDESGMPNNRFLAERTGGTYSTLKVQPAELEDSGVYFCASSPPSGRAKNIQYFGAGTRLSVL.

This clonotype was seen many times. The chain couples TRBV4-1 to TRBJ2-4; TRBD2 agrees at 9 bases. Losses at the gene ends were 0 bases for V and 9 bases for J; bases not matched to a gene: 3. The CDR3 is 14 amino acids. The germline V gene encodes CDR1 MGHRA and CDR2 YSYEKL. The CDR3 loop is CASSQETAGGIQYF. CDR3 DNA sequence: TGCGCCAGCAGCCAAGAGACAGCGGGAGGCATTCAGTACTTC.

This clonotype was found many times. This sequence joins TRBV7-9 and TRBJ2-7; 8 bases are a match to TRBD2. Trimming at V came to 5 bases and at J to 2 bases, leaving 14 bases not matched to a gene. CDR1 and CDR2 from the germline V gene are SEHNR and FQNEAQ (reference sequence). This CDR3 comprises 17 residues. Written as DNA, the CDR3 is TGTGCCAGCAGCCCGCGGACTAGCACCCAATCCACCTACGAGCAGTACTTC. Protein: CASSPRTSTQSTYEQYF.

In this sample, this clonotype turned up many times. The chain carries TRBV7-6 and TRBJ2-1; 14 positions agree with TRBD2. CDR1 SGHVS and CDR2 FNYEAQ come from the germline V gene. The CDR3 has 16 amino acids. Unmatched junction bases numbered 6, after V lost 5 bases and J lost 6 bases. This chain's CDR3 is CASSIGTSGSGNEQFF. The CDR3 DNA is TGTGCCAGCAGCATCGGGACTAGCGGGAGTGGCAATGAGCAGTTCTTC.

This clonotype was picked up many times. The chain couples TRBV12-3 or TRBV12-4 to TRBJ1-1; possible D gene TRBD1, 5 bases. Trimming removed 4 bases from V and 0 bases from J, with 12 bases in between. The CDR3 extends over 15 amino acids. The CDR3 loop is CASSWGTDLNTEAFF. CDR3 nucleotide sequence: TGTGCCAGCAGTTGGGGGACGGATCTGAACACTGAAGCTTTCTTT.

This clonotype was observed a handful of times. The chain is built from TRBV20-1 and TRBJ2-3; 9 bases map to TRBD1. The CDR3 is made up of 13 amino acids. CDR1 and CDR2 (germline): DFQATT, SNEGSKA (reference sequence). Trimming removed 3 bases from V and 6 bases from J; junction bases left unmatched: 4. In nucleotides, the CDR3 is TGCAGTGCTAGGGACAGGGGAAGGGATACGCAGTATTTT. It is translated as CSARDRGRDTQYF.

Only a few counts were recorded for this clonotype. This chain uses TRBV20-1 with TRBJ2-7; the D gene is possibly TRBD2 (6 bases). Germline V gives CDR1 DFQATT, CDR2 SNEGSKA (reference sequence). The CDR3 is made up of 13 amino acids. Trimming left V 1 base short and J 7 bases short, with 14 bases between. The CDR3 spells CSARAGARGEQYF. DNA of the CDR3: TGCAGTGCTAGAGCGGGAGCGAGAGGTGAGCAGTACTTC.

This clonotype was recorded at least ten times. The chain is built from TRBV7-6 and TRBJ1-1; D remains unclear. The germline V gene encodes CDR1 SGHVS and CDR2 FNYEAQ. Trimming cost V 1 base and J 6 bases, with 15 bases left between them. The CDR3 is 15 amino acids. The CDR3 sequence: CASSLDRSAASEAFF. The DNA for the CDR3 is TGTGCCAGCAGCTTAGATCGGTCGGCAGCTTCTGAAGCTTTCTTT.

This clonotype was counted many times. The chain recombines TRBV12-3 or TRBV12-4 with TRBJ2-5; D is perhaps TRBD2 (5 bases). V lost 0 bases and J 5 bases, leaving 7 bases between the germline ends. The CDR3 totals 13 residues. The CDR3 DNA reads TGTGCCAGCAGTTTAGCGGGAGTGGAGACCCAGTACTTC. Its translation: CASSLAGVETQYF.

This clonotype was picked up a small number of times. The rearrangement joins TRBV10-1 to TRBJ1-1; D call uncertain. Germline V gives CDR1 WNHNN, CDR2 SYGVQD (reference sequence). V lost 5 bases and J lost 0, with 10 bases in between. This CDR3 comprises 14 residues. CDR3 nucleotide sequence: TGCGCCAGCAGTTTCGATCCCATGAACACTGAAGCTTTCTTT. This codes for CASSFDPMNTEAFF.

This clonotype has ten or more counts. The rearrangement joins TRBV12-3 or TRBV12-4 to TRBJ2-3; D gene ambiguous. With 4 bases removed from V and 0 bases from J, the gap between germline ends came to 11 bases. CDR3 size: 15 residues. CDR3 DNA: TGTGCCAGCAGTTCTCAGGATGGGAGCACAGATACGCAGTATTTT. Protein: CASSSQDGSTDTQYF.

The sample holds many counts of this clonotype. The V call is TRBV7-9, the J call TRBJ1-3; no definite D call. The length of the CDR3 is 16 residues. The V and J ends lost 5 bases and 3 bases respectively, with 17 bases between them. Germline CDR1 SEHNR, CDR2 FQNEAQ (reference sequence). CDR3 in amino acids: CASSPRVRTLGNTIYF. The DNA of the CDR3 is TGTGCCAGCAGCCCGCGAGTACGAACACTTGGAAACACCATATATTTT.

This clonotype was detected many times. The chain uses TRBV14 and TRBJ2-2; D is unresolved. CDR3 length: 13 amino acids. V lost 4 bases and J 5 bases, leaving 8 bases between the germline ends. Germline loops: CDR1 SGHDN, CDR2 FVKESK. This chain's CDR3 is CASSLLGTGELFF. The CDR3 nucleotides read TGTGCCAGCAGCCTTTTAGGAACCGGGGAGCTGTTTTTT.

J is TRBJ2-3 and V is TRBV24-1; D unclear. Germline values: CDR1 KGHDR, CDR2 SFDVKD. Trimming left V 6 bases short and J 0 bases short, with 6 bases between. The CDR3 has 13 amino acids. This CDR3 is CATSRPSTDTQYF. In DNA, the CDR3 is TGTGCCACCAGTCGTCCTAGCACAGATACGCAGTATTTT.

The chain uses TRBV15 and TRBJ1-2; no firm D call. Trimming removed 5 bases at V and 0 bases at J, with 10 bases between. Germline loops: CDR1 LNHNV, CDR2 YYDKDF (reference sequence). The CDR3 consists of 14 residues. In DNA, the CDR3 is TGTGCCACCAGCGCCTTCGATCCTAACTATGGCTACACCTTC. It is translated as CATSAFDPNYGYTF.

This clonotype was counted at least ten times. CDR3: CASSIGQVGYGYTF. The CDR3 bases are TGTGCCAGTAGTATAGGACAGGTTGGGTATGGCTACACCTTC. This chain uses TRBV19 with TRBJ1-2; a possible D gene is TRBD1 (6 bases). The ends were cut back, 1 base at V and 5 bases at J, with 11 bases in the middle. This CDR3 has 14 amino acids. Germline CDR1 LNHDA, CDR2 SQIVND (reference sequence).

In its sample, this clonotype was seen a few times. The gene calls are TRBV7-9 and TRBJ2-5; D possibly corresponds to TRBD1 (5 bases). CDR3 size: 13 residues. V was pared by 8 bases and J by 5 bases, with 15 bases between. Per germline, CDR1 SEHNR and CDR2 FQNEAQ (reference sequence). The CDR3 is CASLKGARETQYF. Here the CDR3 DNA reads TGTGCCAGCCTCAAAGGGGCTCGGGAGACCCAGTACTTC.

This clonotype was seen ten or more times. The chain couples TRBV18 to TRBJ1-2; 8 bases align to TRBD1. The CDR3 runs to 14 residues. Germline trimming cut 2 bases from V and 6 bases from J; bases unmatched to any gene: 5. The germline gives CDR1 KGHSH, CDR2 LQKENI. The CDR3 reads CASSPMDRVDGYTF. The CDR3 nucleotides are TGTGCCAGCTCACCAATGGACAGGGTAGATGGCTACACCTTC.

This clonotype was found many times. The V and J genes are TRBV7-9 and TRBJ2-3, with 8 bases that match TRBD1. This CDR3 contains 13 residues. After removal of 5 bases from V and 7 bases from J, the junction contained 5 bases not matched to a gene. CDR1 and CDR2 from the germline V gene are SEHNR and FQNEAQ (reference sequence). The CDR3: CASSGRDRNTQYF. The DNA of the CDR3 is TGTGCCAGCAGCGGAAGGGACAGGAATACGCAGTATTTT.

In this sample, this clonotype turned up a few times. This rearrangement joins TRBV19 to TRBJ2-3; no clear D gene. V dropped 6 bases and J dropped 0 bases, with 10 bases sitting between them. The CDR3 consists of 14 residues. Germline V gene data show CDR1 as LNHDA and CDR2 as SQIVND (reference sequence). Written as DNA, the CDR3 is TGTGCCAGTAGCATCGGTGTGAGCACAGATACGCAGTATTTT. It encodes CASSIGVSTDTQYF.